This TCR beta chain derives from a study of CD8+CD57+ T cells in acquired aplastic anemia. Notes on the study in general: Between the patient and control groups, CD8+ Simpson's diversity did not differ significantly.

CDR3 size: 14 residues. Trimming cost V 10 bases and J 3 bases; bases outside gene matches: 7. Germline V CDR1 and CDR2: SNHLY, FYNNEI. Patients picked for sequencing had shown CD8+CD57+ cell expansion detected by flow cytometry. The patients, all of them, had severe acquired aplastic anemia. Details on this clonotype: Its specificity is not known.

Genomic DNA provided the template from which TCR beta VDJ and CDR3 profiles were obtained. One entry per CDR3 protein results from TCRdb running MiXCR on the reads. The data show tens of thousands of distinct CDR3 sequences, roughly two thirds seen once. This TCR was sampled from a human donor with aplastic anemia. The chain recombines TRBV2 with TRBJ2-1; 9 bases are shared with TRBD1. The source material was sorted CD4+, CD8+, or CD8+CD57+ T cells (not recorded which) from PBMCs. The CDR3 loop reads CANVGQGFYNEQFF. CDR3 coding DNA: TGTGCCAACGTGGGACAGGGCTTCTACAATGAGCAGTTCTTC.